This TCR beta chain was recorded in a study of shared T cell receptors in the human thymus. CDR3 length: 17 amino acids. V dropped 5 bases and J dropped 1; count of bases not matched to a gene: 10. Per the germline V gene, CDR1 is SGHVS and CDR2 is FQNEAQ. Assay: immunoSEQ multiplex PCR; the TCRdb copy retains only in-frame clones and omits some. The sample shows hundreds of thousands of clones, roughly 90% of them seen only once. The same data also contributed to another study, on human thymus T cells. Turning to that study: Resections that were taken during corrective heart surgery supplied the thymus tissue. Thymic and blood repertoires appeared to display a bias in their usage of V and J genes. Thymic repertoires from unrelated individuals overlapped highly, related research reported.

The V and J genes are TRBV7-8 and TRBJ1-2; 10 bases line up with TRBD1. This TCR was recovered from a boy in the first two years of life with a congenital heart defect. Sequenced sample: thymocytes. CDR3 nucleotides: TGTGCCAGCAGCCCCACTCCCGACAGGGGGCGTAACTATGGCTACACCTTC. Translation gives CASSPTPDRGRNYGYTF. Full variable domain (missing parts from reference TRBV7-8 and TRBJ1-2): GAGVSQSPRYKVAKRGQDVALRCDPISGHVSLFWYQQALGQGPEFLTYFQNEAQLDKSGLPSDRFFAERPEGSVSTLKIQRTQQEDSAVYLCASSPTPDRGRNYGYTFGSGTRLTVV.